This T cell receptor beta chain was captured in a study of blood T cell repertoires in COVID-19. In the study overall: Samples representing acute and convalescent COVID-19 were sourced from the United States, Italy and Spain. From T cells, B-cell-depleted T cells, or PBMCs came the material, which was cDNA or gDNA.

Authors' methods: Estimation of nucleated cell counts was performed using reference gene primer amplification. Produced via immunoSEQ multiplex PCR; TCRdb's table is partial and in-frame only. V, J and clone size reflect that table, while D and trimming were determined from the DNA. The table records about 110,000 clones, 82% of them present only once. The V gene lost 7 bases and the J gene lost 0 bases, with 9 bases spanning the gap. The germline V gene has CDR1 ENHRY and CDR2 SYGVKD. The CDR3 consists of 13 residues. This rearrangement joins TRBV10-3 to TRBJ1-1, with a weak D call TRBD1 (6 bases). The sequenced material came from peripheral blood. The clonotype comes from an older woman with acute or convalescent COVID-19. The CDR3 nucleotides read TGTGCCATCAACGGGGGGCTGAACACTGAAGCTTTCTTT. Its translation is CAINGGLNTEAFF.